This T cell receptor (beta chain) emerged from a study of monozygotic twins with inflammatory bowel disease. CDR3 length equals 14 residues. No DNA is given; TCRdb re-called the 5' RACE reads and lists each CDR3 protein once. Its table lists some 450,000 distinct CDR3 sequences. The receptor was derived from a human donor with ulcerative colitis or Crohn's disease, or a healthy co-twin of an affected twin (not recorded which). Input material: blood. The chain uses TRBV12-3 or TRBV12-4 and TRBJ1-1. The CDR3 spells CASSLYQLNTEAFF.